Listed below are T cell receptor beta chains from one sample, sequenced in a study of blood T cell repertoires in COVID-19. Libraries were prepared by immunoSEQ multiplex PCR; TCRdb keeps only in-frame clonotypes and omits some of them. The table lists 150,000 or so clones, 81% of them singletons. The sequencing sample was made of PBMCs or T cells enriched from blood (not recorded which). Every receptor here comes from a woman in her thirties or forties with acute COVID-19. Each CDR3 is given with its conserved first and last residue. D genes are given only for firm matches. Clone size is shown for a subset of rows, as once, few, many or a class of expanded clone.

clone_size d_call j_call v_call cdr3_aa cdr3_nt
NA TRBD2 TRBJ2-1 TRBV3-1/TRBV3-2 CASSQEGRVEILPYNEQFF TGTGCCAGCAGCCAAGAGGGGAGGGTGGAAATTCTACCCTACAATGAGCAGTTCTTC
NA TRBD2 TRBJ2-3 TRBV10-2 CASSRTSGTGTDTQYF TGCGCCAGCAGTAGGACTAGCGGAACAGGAACAGATACGCAGTATTTT
NA NA TRBJ2-2 TRBV12-5 CASGLNYGHTNFTPNTGELFF TGTGCTAGTGGTTTGAATTATGGACACACAAACTTTACACCGAACACCGGGGAGCTGTTTTTT
NA NA TRBJ2-1 TRBV3-1/TRBV3-2 CASSQVIAYNEQFF TGTGCCAGCAGCCAAGTAATAGCTTACAATGAGCAGTTCTTC
NA TRBD1 TRBJ2-7 TRBV5-5 CASSRQTGGFYEQYF TGTGCCAGCAGCCGCCAGACAGGGGGGTTCTACGAGCAGTACTTC
once NA TRBJ2-2 TRBV10-3 CAISESSANTGELFF TGTGCCATCAGTGAGTCGTCGGCGAACACCGGGGAGCTGTTTTTT
few TRBD1 TRBJ1-2 TRBV7-9 CASTPTGEARGYTF TGTGCCAGCACCCCGACAGGGGAAGCGCGTGGCTACACCTTC
few NA TRBJ2-3 TRBV24-1 CATRPGSTDTQYF TGTGCCACCAGGCCAGGGAGCACAGATACGCAGTATTTT
NA NA TRBJ2-3 TRBV7-3 CASSLGPPGTDTQYF TGTGCCAGCAGCTTAGGGCCCCCCGGCACAGATACGCAGTATTTT
NA TRBD1 TRBJ1-6 TRBV5-4 CASSLGQGGSPLHF TGTGCCAGCAGCTTGGGACAGGGGGGTTCACCCCTCCACTTT